The 9 T cell receptor beta chains listed next were all sequenced from one sample in a study of blood T cell repertoires in COVID-19. The table came from immunoSEQ multiplex PCR; TCRdb's copy has only in-frame clones and leaves some out. The sample includes around 150,000 clones, around 86% of them seen just once. The sample was peripheral blood. The receptors were sampled from a man in his sixties with acute or convalescent COVID-19.

The chain has TRBV10-1 and TRBJ2-1; the D is unclear. CDR3 length: 13 residues. With 2 bases removed from V and 7 bases from J, the gap between germline ends came to 9 bases. Germline lookup yields CDR1 WNHNN and CDR2 SYGVQD (reference sequence). CDR3 in DNA: TGCGCCAGCAGTGAGGGCTCCGAAAATGAGCAGTTCTTC. Translating it yields CASSEGSENEQFF.

This chain uses TRBV3-1 (or the pseudogene TRBV3-2) with TRBJ2-1, with 7 bases fitting TRBD2. The CDR3 sequence is 15 residues long. V lost 0 bases to trimming and J lost 7 bases; unmatched junction nucleotides: 6. Germline CDR1 is LGHDT and CDR2 is YNNKEL (reference sequence). The CDR3 region has the DNA TGTGCCAGCAGCCAAGATCGGTCTAGCGGAAATGAGCAGTTCTTC. It encodes CASSQDRSSGNEQFF.

The chain combines TRBV6-1 with TRBJ2-2; D perhaps matches TRBD1 (6 bases). Trimming took 2 bases from V and 4 from J, leaving 14 bases between them. The CDR3 length is 16 residues. Per germline, CDR1 MNHNS and CDR2 SASEGT. In DNA, the CDR3 is TGTGCCAGCAGTGAAAGGCGCACAGGGAGCACCGGGGAGCTGTTTTTT. Its translation is CASSERRTGSTGELFF.

V and J are TRBV11-3 and TRBJ2-1, with 11 bases matching TRBD2. The CDR3 runs 15 residues. The junction had 4 bases not matched to a gene; V was cut back by 3 bases and J by 6 bases. CDR1 SGHNT and CDR2 YENEEA come from the germline V gene. The CDR3: CASSLASGRTNEQFF. The CDR3 DNA is TGTGCCAGCAGCTTGGCTAGCGGGAGGACCAATGAGCAGTTCTTC. The variable domain in full, completed from reference TRBV11-3 and TRBJ2-1, reads EAGVVQSPRYKIIEKKQPVAFWCNPISGHNTLYWYLQNLGQGPELLIRYENEEAVDDSQLPKDRFSAERLKGVDSTLKIQPAELGDSAVYLCASSLASGRTNEQFFGPGTRLTVL.

This sequence joins TRBV5-1 and TRBJ1-1; 7 bases fit TRBD1. In germline, CDR1 is SGHRS, CDR2 YFSETQ. V was pared by 5 bases and J by 4 bases, with 2 bases of the junction left unmatched. The CDR3 is 12 residues long. The CDR3 reads CASRRGPTEAFF. CDR3 sequence (DNA): TGCGCCAGCAGGAGGGGGCCCACTGAAGCTTTCTTT.

The chain couples TRBV2 to TRBJ1-4, with 7 bases lining up with TRBD1. V trimming: 11 bases; J trimming: 3 bases; junction bases outside the gene matches: 6. Germline V lookup: CDR1 SNHLY, CDR2 FYNNEI. There are 13 residues in the CDR3. This CDR3 is CASKGTANEKLFF. In nucleotides, the CDR3 is TGTGCCTCCAAAGGGACAGCTAATGAAAAACTGTTTTTT.

The gene calls are TRBV5-1 and TRBJ1-1; 9 bases agree with TRBD1. The CDR3 is 15 amino acids. The germline gives CDR1 SGHRS, CDR2 YFSETQ. J lost 5 bases, V lost 4 bases, and 9 bases had no gene match. CDR3 DNA: TGCGCCAGCAGCGACTTAGGACAGGGGAAAACTGAAGCTTTCTTT. This translates into CASSDLGQGKTEAFF.

The chain is built from TRBV30 and TRBJ1-2, with no clear D. V was pared by 2 bases and J by 6 bases, with 13 bases between. CDR3 length equals 13 residues. Germline CDR1 is GTSNPN and CDR2 is SVGIG (reference sequence). The CDR3 DNA sequence: TGTGCCTGGAGTTTCCAGGCAACCCATGGCTACACCTTC. Its protein is CAWSFQATHGYTF.

This chain joins TRBV14 and TRBJ2-1; weak D call: TRBD2 (5 bases). Trimming pared 3 bases from V and 9 bases from J, leaving 18 bases between. In germline, CDR1 is SGHDN, CDR2 FVKESK. CDR3 length equals 15 residues. The CDR3 loop is CASSQSGRGRSEQFF. DNA of the CDR3: TGTGCCAGCAGCCAGTCTGGGCGAGGGAGAAGTGAGCAGTTCTTC. Drawing the rest from reference TRBV14 and TRBJ2-1, the complete variable domain is EAGVTQFPSHSVIEKGQTVTLRCDPISGHDNLYWYRRVMGKEIKFLLHFVKESKQDESGMPNNRFLAERTGGTYSTLKVQPAELEDSGVYFCASSQSGRGRSEQFFGPGTRLTVL.